This passage covers 19 T cell receptor beta chains from one sample sequenced in a study of T cell responses to AZD1222 COVID-19 vaccine. Clones were read by immunoSEQ multiplex PCR, and TCRdb kept only the in-frame ones, dropping some. The sample carries 150,000 to 160,000 clones, 90% recorded once. The sample in question was peripheral blood, obtained 28 days after the second AZD1222 dose. The origin of the receptors is an adult who received the AZD1222 COVID-19 vaccine.

The V gene is TRBV2, the J gene TRBJ2-1, with TRBD2 matching over 12 bases. Unmatched junction bases numbered 11, after V lost 4 bases and J lost 1 base. The CDR3 sequence is 19 residues long. Germline assignment: CDR1 SNHLY and CDR2 FYNNEI. The DNA of the CDR3 is TGTGCCAGCAGTGGGCCTGTAGGACTAGCGGGAAGGTCCTACAATGAGCAGTTCTTC. This translates into CASSGPVGLAGRSYNEQFF. The full variable domain, its missing parts supplied by reference TRBV2 and TRBJ2-1, is EPEVTQTPSHQVTQMGQEVILRCVPISNHLYFYWYRQILGQKVEFLVSFYNNEISEKSEIFDDQFSVERPDGSNFTLKIRSTKLEDSAMYFCASSGPVGLAGRSYNEQFFGPGTRLTVL.

V usage is TRBV5-1 and J usage is TRBJ2-1, with 9 bases that match TRBD2. Germline lookup yields CDR1 SGHRS and CDR2 YFSETQ. Losses at the gene ends were 7 bases for V and 7 bases for J; bases not matched to a gene: 9. This CDR3 is built from 14 residues. The CDR3 is CASYYSGGLNEQFF. The CDR3 bases are TGCGCCAGCTATTATAGCGGGGGATTAAATGAGCAGTTCTTC.

The gene calls are TRBV19 and TRBJ1-1; possible D gene TRBD1, 5 bases. Germline-derived CDR1 and CDR2 are LNHDA and SQIVND (reference sequence). The CDR3 covers 14 residues. V lost 3 bases, J lost 1 base, and 9 bases lay in between. Here the CDR3 DNA reads TGTGCCAGTAGTATGCGGGGACGGAACACTGAAGCTTTCTTT. Translating it yields CASSMRGRNTEAFF.

Here the CDR3 reads CASNLWGAAREQYF. The CDR3 bases are TGTGCCAGCAACCTGTGGGGGGCGGCTCGGGAGCAGTACTTC. The chain combines TRBV5-6 with TRBJ2-7; D may correspond to TRBD1 or TRBD2 (6 bases each). Trimming left V 6 bases short and J 7 bases short, with 20 bases between. The germline V gene has CDR1 SGHDT and CDR2 YYEEEE. There are 14 residues in the CDR3.

V and J are TRBV6-5 and TRBJ1-3; D gene uncertain. This CDR3 region has 15 residues. The germline CDR1 and CDR2 sequences are MNHEY and SVGAGI. Trimming took off 6 bases at V and 0 bases at J, with 12 bases between the two ends. CDR3 loop: CASSKTASSGNTIYF. The CDR3 nucleotides read TGTGCCAGCAGCAAAACTGCGAGCTCTGGAAACACCATATATTTT.

The chain joins TRBV3-1 (or the pseudogene TRBV3-2) to TRBJ2-5; 7 nucleotides agree with TRBD1. This CDR3 comprises 16 residues. Germline lookup yields CDR1 LGHDT and CDR2 YNNKEL (reference sequence). The V segment lost 3 bases and the J segment 7 bases; nucleotides outside the gene matches: 14. The CDR3 nucleotides read TGTGCCAGCAGCCAGAATCCGGGACAGATAAGGGGGACCCAGTACTTC. This encodes CASSQNPGQIRGTQYF.

CDR3 sequence (DNA): TGTGCCAGTAGTATCGCAGGGGGCGGAAGCAATCAGCCCCAGCATTTT. Amino acids: CASSIAGGGSNQPQHF. V usage is TRBV19 and J usage is TRBJ1-5; 8 bases fit TRBD1. Germline lookup yields CDR1 LNHDA and CDR2 SQIVND (reference sequence). V trimming: 3 bases; J trimming: 1 base; junction bases outside the gene matches: 5. This CDR3 has 16 residues.

This clone was recorded once. The chain is built from TRBV14 and TRBJ2-7; 9 positions match TRBD2. The germline V gene encodes CDR1 SGHDN and CDR2 FVKESK. The CDR3 consists of 16 residues. J lost 4 bases, V lost 3 bases, and 10 bases had no gene match. CDR3 in amino acids: CASSHGGGAEGYEQYF. The DNA of the CDR3 is TGTGCCAGCAGCCACGGCGGGGGGGCGGAAGGATACGAGCAGTACTTC.

The rearrangement uses TRBV28 and TRBJ1-2, with D perhaps matching TRBD1 (6 bases). The CDR3 loop spans 14 amino acids. Trimming pared 7 bases from V and 9 bases from J, leaving 21 bases between. Germline loops: CDR1 MDHEN, CDR2 SYDVKM. CDR3 in DNA: TGTGCCAGCACCCCGCGGGCCGGGGGCCAGAGCTACACCTTC. This codes for CASTPRAGGQSYTF.

About this clone itself: Germline is not matched at one junction end, which may reflect a read error. V and J are TRBV2 and TRBJ1-1; 8 nucleotides match TRBD1. Germline V CDR1 and CDR2: SNHLY, FYNNEI. There are 15 residues in the CDR3. The CDR3 loop reads CASSEDRGGNTEAFF. CDR3 DNA sequence: TGTGCCAGCAGCGAAGACAGGGGCGGAAACACTGAAGCTTTCTTT.

CDR3 protein: CASTPRGNSPLHF. DNA of the CDR3: TGTGCCAGTACCCCGAGGGGAAATTCACCCCTCCACTTT. The chain recombines TRBV19 with TRBJ1-6; the D gene is possibly TRBD1 (5 bases). The CDR3 is made up of 13 amino acids. Germline CDR1 is LNHDA and CDR2 is SQIVND (reference sequence). Between the trimmed V and J ends, which lost 7 bases and 7 bases, there was a span of 11 bases.

The rearrangement joins TRBV7-8 to TRBJ1-2, with no clear D. The V gene's germline CDR1 is SGHVS and CDR2 FQNEAQ. CDR3 size: 13 residues. Trimming took 5 bases from V and 5 from J, leaving 12 bases between them. The CDR3 nucleotides are TGTGCCAGCAGCCTCAATGGGAGGTATGGCTACACCTTC. Its translation is CASSLNGRYGYTF.

The chain joins TRBV6-6 to TRBJ1-1; maybe TRBD1 (5 bases). The ends were cut back, 11 bases at V and 11 bases at J, with 21 bases in the middle. The CDR3 covers 12 residues. Germline values: CDR1 MNHNY, CDR2 SVGAGI (reference sequence). Here the CDR3 DNA reads TGTGCCGTAGGAGGGGCCACCCTGTGGGCTTTCTTT. Protein product: CAVGGATLWAFF.

The J gene is TRBJ1-2, the V gene TRBV4-2, with 9 bases identical to TRBD1. There are 16 residues in the CDR3. Trimming removed 4 bases from V and 4 bases from J; junction bases left unmatched: 10. Germline V gives CDR1 LGHNA, CDR2 YNFKEQ. The CDR3 DNA is TGTGCCAGCAGCCCCGGGACAGGGCTTCCGGGCTATGGCTACACCTTC. This encodes CASSPGTGLPGYGYTF.

The chain recombines TRBV13 with TRBJ2-7; 7 nucleotides match TRBD1. CDR1 and CDR2 (germline): PRHDT, FYEKMQ (reference sequence). After removal of 5 bases from V and 5 bases from J, the junction contained 3 bases not matched to a gene. The CDR3 is 12 residues long. Here the CDR3 DNA reads TGTGCCAGCAGCCCGACAGGGCACGAGCAGTACTTC. Translated, it gives CASSPTGHEQYF. Drawing the rest from reference TRBV13 and TRBJ2-7, the complete variable domain is AAGVIQSPRHLIKEKRETATLKCYPIPRHDTVYWYQQGPGQDPQFLISFYEKMQSDKGSIPDRFSAQQFSDYHSELNMSSLELGDSALYFCASSPTGHEQYFGPGTRLTVT.

The rearrangement links TRBV9 to TRBJ1-2; TRBD1 matches 9 bases. Trimming at V came to 3 bases and at J to 4 bases, leaving 13 bases not matched to a gene. Germline V gene data show CDR1 as SGDLS and CDR2 as YYNGEE. The CDR3 length is 17 residues. The CDR3 coding sequence is TGTGCCAGCAGCGAAGCCATGACAGGGGGAAAGGCCTATGGCTACACCTTC. Translated: CASSEAMTGGKAYGYTF. Full variable domain (rest looked up from reference TRBV9 and TRBJ1-2): DSGVTQTPKHLITATGQRVTLRCSPRSGDLSVYWYQQSLDQGLQFLIQYYNGEERAKGNILERFSAQQFPDLHSELNLSSLELGDSALYFCASSEAMTGGKAYGYTFGSGTRLTVV.

The chain recombines TRBV15 with TRBJ2-7, with 9 bases identical to TRBD2. CDR1 and CDR2 (germline): LNHNV, YYDKDF (reference sequence). The CDR3 has 16 amino acids. Unmatched junction bases numbered 9, after V lost 3 bases and J lost 3 bases. As DNA, the CDR3 is TGTGCCACCAGCAGTGACCTAGCGGGGAGTTACTACGAGCAGTACTTC. It translates to CATSSDLAGSYYEQYF.

This chain uses TRBV29-1 with TRBJ2-2; possibly TRBD1 or TRBD2 for D (5 bases each). Germline V gene lookup returns CDR1 SQVTM and CDR2 ANQGSEA. Trimming removed 5 bases from V and 2 bases from J, with 12 bases in between. The CDR3 extends over 14 amino acids. CDR3 bases: TGCAGCGTTCTCCGGGACGGTAACACCGGGGAGCTGTTTTTT. Protein sequence: CSVLRDGNTGELFF.

V is TRBV12-5 and J is TRBJ1-6; no definite D call. This CDR3 comprises 11 residues. Germline lookup yields CDR1 LGHNT and CDR2 FRNRAP. V lost 9 bases and J 7 bases, leaving 7 bases between the germline ends. The CDR3, as DNA: TGTGCTAGCAAGGACAATTCACCCCTCCACTTT. Protein product: CASKDNSPLHF. The full variable domain, with the rest looked up from reference TRBV12-5 and TRBJ1-6, is DARVTQTPRHKVTEMGQEVTMRCQPILGHNTVFWYRQTMMQGLELLAYFRNRAPLDDSGMPKDRFSAEMPDATLATLKIQPSEPRDSAVYFCASKDNSPLHFGNGTRLTVT.